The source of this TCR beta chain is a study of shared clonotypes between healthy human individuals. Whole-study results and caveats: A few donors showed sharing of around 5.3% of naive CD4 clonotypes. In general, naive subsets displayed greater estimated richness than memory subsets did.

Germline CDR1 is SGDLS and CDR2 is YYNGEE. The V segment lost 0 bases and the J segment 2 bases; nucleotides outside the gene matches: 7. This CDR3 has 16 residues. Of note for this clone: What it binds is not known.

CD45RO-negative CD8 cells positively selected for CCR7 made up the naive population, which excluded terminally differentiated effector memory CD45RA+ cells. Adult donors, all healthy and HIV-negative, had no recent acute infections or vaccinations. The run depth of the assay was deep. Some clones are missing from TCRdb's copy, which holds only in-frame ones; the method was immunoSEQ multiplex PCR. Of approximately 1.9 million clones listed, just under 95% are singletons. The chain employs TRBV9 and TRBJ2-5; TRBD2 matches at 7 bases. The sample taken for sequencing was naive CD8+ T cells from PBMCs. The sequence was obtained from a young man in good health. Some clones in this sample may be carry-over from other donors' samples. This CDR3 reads CASSVGVAGFQETQYF. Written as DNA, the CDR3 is TGTGCCAGCAGCGTAGGCGTAGCGGGCTTTCAAGAGACCCAGTACTTC. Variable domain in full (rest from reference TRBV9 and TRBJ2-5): DSGVTQTPKHLITATGQRVTLRCSPRSGDLSVYWYQQSLDQGLQFLIQYYNGEERAKGNILERFSAQQFPDLHSELNLSSLELGDSALYFCASSVGVAGFQETQYFGPGTRLLVL.